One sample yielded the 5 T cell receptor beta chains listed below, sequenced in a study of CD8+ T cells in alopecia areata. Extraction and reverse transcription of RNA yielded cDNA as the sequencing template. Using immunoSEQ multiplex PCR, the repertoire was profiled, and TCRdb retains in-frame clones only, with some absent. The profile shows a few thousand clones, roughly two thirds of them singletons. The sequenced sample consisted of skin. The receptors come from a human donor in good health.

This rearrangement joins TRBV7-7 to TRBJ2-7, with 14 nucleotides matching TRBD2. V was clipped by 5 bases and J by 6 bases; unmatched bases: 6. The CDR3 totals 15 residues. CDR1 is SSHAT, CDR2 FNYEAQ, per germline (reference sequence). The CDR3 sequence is CASSGGLAGVFEQYF. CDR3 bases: TGTGCCAGCAGCGGGGGACTAGCGGGAGTGTTCGAGCAGTACTTC.

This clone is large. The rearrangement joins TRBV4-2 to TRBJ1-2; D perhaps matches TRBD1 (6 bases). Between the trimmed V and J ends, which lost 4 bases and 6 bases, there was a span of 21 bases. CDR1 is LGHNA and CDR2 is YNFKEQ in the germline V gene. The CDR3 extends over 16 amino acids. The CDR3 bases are TGTGCCAGCAGCCTCCTCACGTCCGGGGGCAGACATGGCTACACCTTC. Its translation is CASSLLTSGGRHGYTF.

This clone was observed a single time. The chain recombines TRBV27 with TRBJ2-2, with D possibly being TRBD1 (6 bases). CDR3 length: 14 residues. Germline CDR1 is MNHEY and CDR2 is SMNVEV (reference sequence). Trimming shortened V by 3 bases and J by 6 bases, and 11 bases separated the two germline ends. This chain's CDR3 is CASSFSTGAGELFF. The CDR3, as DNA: TGTGCCAGCAGTTTCTCGACAGGCGCCGGGGAGCTGTTTTTT.

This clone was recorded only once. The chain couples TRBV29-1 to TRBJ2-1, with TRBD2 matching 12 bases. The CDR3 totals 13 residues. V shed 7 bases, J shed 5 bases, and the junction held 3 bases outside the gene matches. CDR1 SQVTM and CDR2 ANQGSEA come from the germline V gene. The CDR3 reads CSGGLAGNNEQFF. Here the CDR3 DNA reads TGCAGCGGGGGACTAGCGGGTAACAATGAGCAGTTCTTC.

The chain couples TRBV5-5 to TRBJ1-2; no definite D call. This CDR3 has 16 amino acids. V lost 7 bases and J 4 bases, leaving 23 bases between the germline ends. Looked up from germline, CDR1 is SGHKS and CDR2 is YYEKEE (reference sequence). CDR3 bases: TGTGCCAGCTCCAACGCTATCTCGCGAAAGACCTATGGCTACACCTTC. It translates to CASSNAISRKTYGYTF.